This entry is about one TCR beta chain. This sample was taken from a study of cytomegalovirus exposure and HLA in healthy donors. The germline V gene encodes CDR1 SNHLY and CDR2 FYNNEI. Germline trimming cut 6 bases from V and 0 bases from J; bases unmatched to any gene: 7. This CDR3 is built from 16 residues. PCR primers comprised 60 Vbeta and 13 Jbeta primers. Sequencing used immunoSEQ multiplex PCR; TCRdb keeps in-frame clones, though not all of them. The table records 190,000 or so clones, around 83% of them present only once. Sequencing used PBMCs. The genes are TRBV2 and TRBJ2-1; 8 bases map to TRBD1. The receptor was isolated from a woman aged 45-65 years in good health and CMV-seropositive. CDR3 coding DNA: TGTGCCAGCAGGAGGACCGGGACAGGCTCCTACAATGAGCAGTTCTTC. Translating gives CASRRTGTGSYNEQFF.